These 20 T cell receptor beta chains originate from one sample sequenced in a study of high-grade serous ovarian cancer treatment subgroups. Profiling relied on immunoSEQ multiplex PCR, and the TCRdb table lists in-frame clones only, not all of them. The sample has about 4,700 clones, approximately 70% seen once. Tumor samples were taken before definitive surgery or chemotherapy. Sequencing was carried out using tumor tissue. All receptors derive from a human donor with high-grade serous ovarian cancer.

Only a few counts were recorded for this clone. This chain links TRBV2 with TRBJ2-7, with TRBD1 matching over 7 bases. J gave up 5 bases and V 5 bases, and 6 bases lay outside the gene matches. This CDR3 spans 13 amino acids. The V gene's germline CDR1 is SNHLY and CDR2 FYNNEI. CDR3 DNA: TGTGCCAGCAGTCCAGACAGGGTGCACGAGCAGTACTTC. Its translation: CASSPDRVHEQYF.

This clone has more than one count but fewer than ten. This chain connects TRBV5-5 to TRBJ1-1; D is undetermined. Germline-derived CDR1 and CDR2 are SGHKS and YYEKEE (reference sequence). This CDR3 has 12 amino acids. The germline V and J ends were trimmed by 2 bases and 5 bases, with 7 bases remaining between them. The CDR3, as DNA: TGTGCCAGCAGCTTTAGTGAGACTGAAGCTTTCTTT. The encoded protein is CASSFSETEAFF.

This chain connects TRBV30 to TRBJ2-6; 7 nucleotides agree with TRBD1. With 0 bases clipped from V and 0 bases from J, the junction kept 8 bases outside the gene matches. The V gene's germline CDR1 is GTSNPN and CDR2 SVGIG (reference sequence). There are 18 residues in the CDR3. This CDR3 is CAWSVLGGEGSGANVLTF. In DNA, the CDR3 is TGTGCCTGGAGTGTATTAGGGGGCGAAGGCTCTGGGGCCAACGTCCTGACTTTC.

V usage is TRBV7-9 and J usage is TRBJ1-2, with D perhaps matching TRBD1 (5 bases). Germline V gene lookup returns CDR1 SEHNR and CDR2 FQNEAQ (reference sequence). Trimming removed 5 bases at V and 6 bases at J, with 13 bases between. The CDR3 is 13 amino acids. The CDR3, as DNA: TGTGCCAGCAGCCGGGGCCTAGGCGATGGCTACACCTTC. It encodes CASSRGLGDGYTF.

The rearrangement uses TRBV19 and TRBJ2-7; TRBD2 matches 9 bases. J was trimmed by 0 bases and V by 5 bases; bases with no gene match: 5. The CDR3 runs 15 residues. The germline V gene has CDR1 LNHDA and CDR2 SQIVND (reference sequence). The CDR3 sequence is CASSRTSDRSYEQYF. CDR3 bases: TGTGCCAGTAGTCGGACTAGCGACCGCTCCTACGAGCAGTACTTC. The whole variable domain, filled in from reference TRBV19 and TRBJ2-7, reads DGGITQSPKYLFRKEGQNVTLSCEQNLNHDAMYWYRQDPGQGLRLIYYSQIVNDFQKGDIAEGYSVSREKKESFPLTVTSAQKNPTAFYLCASSRTSDRSYEQYFGPGTRLTVT.

This clone was detected only a few times. The rearrangement links TRBV9 to TRBJ2-1; 8 nucleotides line up with TRBD2. With V trimmed by 0 bases and J by 7 bases, 6 bases remained unmatched. The CDR3 length is 15 residues. Per the germline V gene, CDR1 is SGDLS and CDR2 is YYNGEE. The CDR3 loop reads CASSVDGTRFNEQFF. In nucleotides, the CDR3 is TGTGCCAGCAGCGTAGATGGGACTAGATTTAATGAGCAGTTCTTC.

The sample holds a few counts of this clone. The V and J genes are TRBV27 and TRBJ2-7; TRBD1 is a possible D gene (6 bases). Looked up from germline, CDR1 is MNHEY and CDR2 is SMNVEV (reference sequence). The CDR3 contains 12 residues. V gave up 6 bases and J gave up 0 bases, with 6 bases separating them. In DNA form, the CDR3 reads TGTGCCAGCAGGGACAGCTCCTACGAGCAGTACTTC. Translating gives CASRDSSYEQYF.

The chain joins TRBV29-1 to TRBJ2-5; 12 bases match TRBD2. The CDR3 sequence is 14 residues long. Germline V gene lookup returns CDR1 SQVTM and CDR2 ANQGSEA. V was clipped by 6 bases and J by 5 bases; unmatched bases: 7. The CDR3 nucleotides are TGCAGCGTAGCTAGCGGGAGGGGCGGGGAGACCCAGTACTTC. It codes for CSVASGRGGETQYF.

V gene TRBV30 combines with J gene TRBJ2-1; D is unclear. The CDR3 has 13 amino acids. The V gene lost 4 bases and the J gene lost 4 bases, with 11 bases spanning the gap. Germline CDR1 GTSNPN, CDR2 SVGIG (reference sequence). The CDR3 bases are TGTGCCTGGATCCACGAACGATACAATGAGCAGTTCTTC. Residues: CAWIHERYNEQFF. Full variable domain (remainder filled in from reference TRBV30 and TRBJ2-1): SQTIHQWPATLVQPVGSPLSLECTVEGTSNPNLYWYRQAAGRGLQLLFYSVGIGQISSEVPQNLSASRPQDRQFILSSKKLLLSDSGFYLCAWIHERYNEQFFGPGTRLTVL.

The sample holds one count of this clone. The chain joins TRBV18 to TRBJ2-7; D may correspond to TRBD1 or TRBD2 (5 bases each). The CDR3 runs to 16 residues. V gave up 0 bases and J gave up 3 bases, with 15 bases separating them. Germline V gene lookup returns CDR1 KGHSH and CDR2 LQKENI. The chain's CDR3 is CASSPPGTTTLYEQYF. CDR3 nucleotide sequence: TGTGCCAGCTCACCACCCGGGACCACAACCCTCTACGAGCAGTACTTC.

The sample holds a few counts of this clone. V is TRBV5-4 and J is TRBJ2-7, with D unclear. CDR1 is SGHNT and CDR2 is YYREEE in the germline V gene (reference sequence). The germline V and J ends were trimmed by 4 bases and 6 bases, with 11 bases remaining between them. The CDR3 is 12 residues long. Here the CDR3 reads CASSLMTGEQYV. CDR3 nucleotides: TGTGCCAGCAGCCTTATGACGGGCGAGCAGTACGTC.

The chain combines TRBV7-2 with TRBJ2-1; D gene unclear. CDR1 is SGHTA, CDR2 FQGNSA, per germline. The CDR3 is 10 amino acids. The V end was cut by 1 base, the J end by 14 bases, with 6 bases between. Here the CDR3 reads CASSLEEKFF. DNA of the CDR3: TGTGCCAGCAGCTTAGAGGAAAAGTTCTTC.

The chain employs TRBV7-2 and TRBJ2-2; unclear D gene. Trimming removed 3 bases from V and 5 bases from J, with 16 bases in between. CDR3 length: 16 amino acids. Germline CDR1 and CDR2: SGHTA and FQGNSA. CDR3: CASSLLGMKVTGELFF. In nucleotides, the CDR3 is TGTGCCAGCAGCTTGTTAGGGATGAAGGTAACCGGGGAGCTGTTTTTT.

The V and J genes are TRBV9 and TRBJ2-3; 9 positions match TRBD2. Unmatched junction bases numbered 15, after V lost 0 bases and J lost 7 bases. The germline CDR1 and CDR2 sequences are SGDLS and YYNGEE. CDR3 length: 18 residues. The CDR3 sequence: CASSVAANLAGEGYTQYF. The CDR3, as DNA: TGTGCCAGCAGCGTAGCGGCAAATTTAGCGGGAGAGGGTTATACGCAGTATTTT.

By share, this clone counts as large. The rearrangement links TRBV10-3 to TRBJ2-7; TRBD2 aligns across 14 bases. The germline CDR1 and CDR2 sequences are ENHRY and SYGVKD. With 10 bases clipped from V and 4 bases from J, the junction kept 3 bases outside the gene matches. CDR3 size: 13 residues. CDR3 region: CATGLAGGYEQYF. In nucleotides, the CDR3 is TGTGCCACCGGACTAGCGGGGGGATACGAGCAGTACTTC.

The V gene is TRBV6-1, the J gene TRBJ1-3; 7 nucleotides line up with TRBD1. Germline CDR1 and CDR2: MNHNS and SASEGT. The J segment lost 4 bases and the V segment lost 6 bases, leaving 3 bases of the junction unmatched. This CDR3 spans 13 amino acids. CDR3 nucleotides: TGTGCCAGCAGCGCGACAGGGGGAAACACCATATATTTT. Protein sequence: CASSATGGNTIYF.

The V and J genes are TRBV28 and TRBJ1-2; a possible D gene is TRBD1 (6 bases). Trimming cost V 6 bases and J 2 bases, with 16 bases left between them. There are 15 residues in the CDR3. The germline V gene has CDR1 MDHEN and CDR2 SYDVKM. The CDR3 nucleotides read TGTGCCAGCAGATCTACGGACAGTTGGAACTATGGCTACACCTTC. Residues: CASRSTDSWNYGYTF.

The V call is TRBV15, the J call TRBJ1-1; no clear D gene. Trimming left V 1 base short and J 0 bases short, with 9 bases between. Germline CDR1 is LNHNV and CDR2 is YYDKDF (reference sequence). This CDR3 has 15 residues. In DNA, the CDR3 is TGTGCCACCAGCAGAGCTGGGATCATGAACACTGAAGCTTTCTTT. It encodes CATSRAGIMNTEAFF.

This chain joins TRBV4-2 and TRBJ2-3; 11 bases fit TRBD1. CDR1 LGHNA and CDR2 YNFKEQ come from the germline V gene. The CDR3 has 16 amino acids. Trimming removed 1 base from V and 5 bases from J; junction bases left unmatched: 5. The CDR3 DNA is TGTGCCAGCAGCCAAGGCCGGGACAGGGGGATAGATACGCAGTATTTT. Its protein is CASSQGRDRGIDTQYF.

The chain links TRBV19 to TRBJ2-2, with 8 bases aligning to TRBD1. Germline values: CDR1 LNHDA, CDR2 SQIVND (reference sequence). This CDR3 has 16 residues. J gave up 4 bases and V 7 bases, and 11 bases lay outside the gene matches. CDR3 amino acids: CASNSQDRVGTGELFF. The CDR3 DNA is TGTGCCAGTAACAGCCAGGACAGGGTCGGCACCGGGGAGCTGTTTTTT. The full variable domain, its missing parts supplied by reference TRBV19 and TRBJ2-2, is DGGITQSPKYLFRKEGQNVTLSCEQNLNHDAMYWYRQDPGQGLRLIYYSQIVNDFQKGDIAEGYSVSREKKESFPLTVTSAQKNPTAFYLCASNSQDRVGTGELFFGEGSRLTVL.